This T cell receptor (beta chain) was observed in a study of T cells in Graves' hyperthyroidism and ophthalmopathy. CDR3 size: 14 residues. The germline V gene has CDR1 SQVTM and CDR2 ANQGSEA. The J segment lost 3 bases and the V segment lost 6 bases, leaving 9 bases of the junction unmatched. Amplification of TCR beta CDR3 regions was performed using RNA transcripts as template. During a first-round RT-PCR of the TCR CDR3, the HTBI primer set was used. TCRdb redid the calling of the multiplex PCR reads with MiXCR, one entry per CDR3 protein. The profile shows more than 500,000 distinct CDR3 sequences, around 13% of them singletons. This clonotype was seen ten or more times.

The receptor was derived from a middle-aged woman with Graves' hyperthyroidism. Sequences were obtained from blood. This chain joins TRBV29-1 and TRBJ2-7; 9 nucleotides align to TRBD2. CDR3 region: CSVRSSGAVYEQYF. As DNA, the CDR3 is TGCAGCGTCCGTTCTAGCGGGGCTGTCTACGAGCAGTACTTC.